This T cell receptor beta chain was sequenced in a study of molecular identifiers for immune sequencing clone quantification (dated by TCRdb to between 2017 and 2018). In terms of the full investigation: For a replicate experiment, RNA from roughly 21,000 or 96,000 naive CD8 T cells was divided into five aliquots, and four of the five aliquots were sequenced. CD8 T cells were used in a methods study to benchmark molecular-identifier clustering-based TCR repertoire sequencing (MIDCIRS) and TCR RNA copy counting.

The V end loses 5 bases and the J end loses 2 bases, and a stretch of 15 bases separates them. Looking up the germline V gene yields CDR1 MNHEY and CDR2 SVGAGI. The CDR3 covers 15 residues, taking in both the cysteine and the phenylalanine. CDR3 DNA only is kept here, 45 bases in frame from base 1. Library preparation employed PCR. The sequencer was an Illumina HiSeq 4000. Bulk TCR libraries were made following a previously described method, with the TCR primers given in Table S5. The Qiagen AllPrep DNA/RNA kit was used to purify total RNA. Before analysis, reads from multiple sequencing runs of one library were combined. The authors' analysis ran thus. Reads were retained only if an exact TCR constant sequence was present, and the retained reads were trimmed to 150 nt and grouped according to their 12-nt molecular barcodes. Reads in each barcode group were sub-clustered using a 15% Levenshtein threshold, and a quality-weighted consensus sequence was built for each RNA molecule. Non-functional sequences were removed, as were lower-count sequences one edit away from another. Based on a fit of two negative binomial distributions, barcode sub-clusters having less than 20% of the maximum read count were discarded. TCRdb reworked the public reads: Q25 trimming with fastp, MiXCR clone assembly, productive beta chains retained. Each record represents a unique CDR3 protein, reported with the most common genes and DNA among its rows. What appears here as the V and J calls and clone size reflects TCRdb's work, not the paper's. The sample records under 600,000 distinct CDR3 sequences, about 20% of which are singletons. The top ten hold around 0.84% of the sample.

Libraries of naive CD8 T cells were built from about 21,000 to 970,000 sorted cells, with 10%, 30% or 50% of the purified RNA used. Naive CD8 T cells were FACS-sorted as CD8+CD4-CCR7+CD45RA+ on a BD FACSAria II into RLT Plus buffer. Detection sensitivity was tested by spiking Jurkat RNA equal to 9 to 10 TCR copies' worth into samples containing 20,000-1,000,000 naive CD8 T cells. CD8 T cells were enriched using RosetteSep CD8+ T Cell Enrichment Cocktail and Ficoll-Paque, and the enriched cells then underwent ACK red cell lysis. This clonotype was observed a few times. The target of this receptor is not known. No base-level quality is on record; no much larger clone is a single base apart. Overall results and qualifications from the work: Spiked-in Jurkat TCR RNA equivalent to a single cell was reported to be detectable even among one million naive CD8 T cells. Clones above 20 RNA copies held over 97% of molecules in CMV-specific effector cells but under 1% in naive cells. Highly expanded clone sizes could be underestimated because identical TCR molecules may share a barcode. Spiked-in Jurkat TCR RNA (approximately 10 copies' worth), which is not part of the donor repertoire, was contained in the naive libraries. When barcode sub-clustering was left out, chimeric consensus sequences inflated TCR diversity, with chimeras reaching as high as 47%. Modeling estimated 2.5 to 3.5 recovered TCR RNA copies per cell, compared with approximately 9.5 by digital PCR, which implies about 30% capture efficiency.

The chain links TRBV6-5 with TRBJ1-1; TRBD1 is perhaps the D gene, given 6 matching bases. Sequenced sample: naive CD8+ T cells from blood, with Jurkat cell RNA spiked in. The meaning of the sample's cell subset or site label: FACS-sorted CD8+CD4-CCR7+CD45RA+ naive T cells. This receptor was identified in a human donor in good health. Some libraries in this study had Jurkat cell RNA spiked in. The DNA reads as follows: TGTGCCAGCAGTGCATACAGGGCCCCAAACACTGAAGCTTTCTTT. Its protein reads: CASSAYRAPNTEAFF.